The rows below give T cell receptor beta chains drawn from one sample of a study of blood T cell repertoires in COVID-19. Only in-frame clones appear in the TCRdb table, and some are missing; sequencing was by immunoSEQ multiplex PCR. This sample has some 250,000 clones; approximately 90% occur once, and the top ten carry approximately 1.3%. The specimen was PBMCs or T cells enriched from blood (not recorded which). Source of these receptors: a human donor in a cohort exposed to, infected with or recovered from COVID-19 (not recorded which). The donor label of this sample is uncertain. The CDR3 runs from the conserved cysteine through the conserved F or W. The order of the fields is clone size, V gene, D gene, J gene, CDR3 DNA, CDR3 protein. D genes are given only for firm matches. The listing skips clone size in some rows; elsewhere it reads once, few, many or a size class.

-	TRBV5-1	TRBD1	TRBJ2-7	TGCGCCAGCAGCTTAACAGGGGAGAGCTCCTACGAGCAGTACTTC	CASSLTGESSYEQYF
-	TRBV5-1	-	TRBJ2-3	TGCGCCAGCAGCTTGCAGGACACAGATACGCAGTATTTT	CASSLQDTDTQYF
-	TRBV5-4	-	TRBJ2-7	TGTGCCAGCAGCTTGGAAAGGGGCGCTTCCTCCGAGCAGTACTTC	CASSLERGASSEQYF
-	TRBV6-5	TRBD1	TRBJ1-1	TGTGCCAGCAGTTACCGCCAGGGGGGCACTGAAGCTTTCTTT	CASSYRQGGTEAFF
once	TRBV28	-	TRBJ1-1	TGTGCCAGCAGTTTGTTTAGCGCTGAAGCTTTCTTT	CASSLFSAEAFF
-	TRBV7-9	-	TRBJ1-6	TGTGCCTCCAGTCGGGGGGCGGACGGTAATTCACCCCTCCACTTT	CASSRGADGNSPLHF
-	TRBV3-1/TRBV3-2	-	TRBJ2-6	TGTGCCAGCAGCCAAGATGGGCTCTCTGGGGCCAACGTCCTGACTTTC	CASSQDGLSGANVLTF
-	TRBV18	-	TRBJ1-2	TGTGCCAGCTCCCCCGGTGGGGGCAATGGCTACACCTTC	CASSPGGGNGYTF
-	TRBV10-3	TRBD1	TRBJ2-7	TGTGCCATCAGTGAGTCGAAAGGGACAGGGGGAACCCTCTACGAGCAGTACTTC	CAISESKGTGGTLYEQYF
once	TRBV29-1	-	TRBJ2-4	TGCAGCGTTAACTCAGGGTCCAAAAACATTCAGTACTTC	CSVNSGSKNIQYF
-	TRBV11-1	TRBD1	TRBJ1-6	TGTGCCAGCAGTTACCGGGACAGCTATAATTCACCCCTCCACTTT	CASSYRDSYNSPLHF
-	TRBV19	-	TRBJ1-4	TGTGCCAGTAGTATACTGGGGGCAGGGTACGAAAAACTGTTTTTT	CASSILGAGYEKLFF
once	TRBV6-2/TRBV6-3	-	TRBJ1-5	TGTGCCAGCAGTTACCCAGCGGGGGGATTGTATCAGCCCCAGCATTTT	CASSYPAGGLYQPQHF
-	TRBV19	-	TRBJ2-2	TGTGCCAGTAGTATGGGCAGGGTAGGCACCGGGGAGCTGTTTTTT	CASSMGRVGTGELFF
-	TRBV30	-	TRBJ1-1	TGTGCCCTTACTATGAACACTGAAGCTTTCTTT	CALTMNTEAFF
-	TRBV9	TRBD1	TRBJ2-1	TGTGCCAGCAGCGTAGCTAAGGGACAGCCATACAATGAGCAGTTCTTC	CASSVAKGQPYNEQFF
-	TRBV4-1	-	TRBJ1-5	TGCGCCAGCAGCCAAGTGGGCAATAAGCAGCCCCAGCATTTT	CASSQVGNKQPQHF
-	TRBV9	-	TRBJ1-1	TGTGCCAGCAGCGTAGCTTTGACAGCGAACACTGAAGCTTTCTTT	CASSVALTANTEAFF
-	TRBV7-9	-	TRBJ2-7	TGTGCCAGCAGGACGGGGGGCCCCTACGAGCAGTACTTC	CASRTGGPYEQYF
-	TRBV12-2	-	TRBJ2-3	TGTGCAAGTCGCTTAATACTAGCGGGGGTCACAGATACGCAGTATTTT	CASRLILAGVTDTQYF
-	TRBV19	-	TRBJ1-1	TGTGCCAGTAGTAGAAGGACACCGAACACTGAAGCTTTCTTT	CASSRRTPNTEAFF
-	TRBV5-1	-	TRBJ1-1	TGCGCCAGCAGCCAGACAGAGACTGAAGCTTTCTTT	CASSQTETEAFF
once	TRBV20-1	TRBD2	TRBJ2-3	TGCAGTGCTAGTGCCCAGCGGGGGGGCGAAGATACGCAGTATTTT	CSASAQRGGEDTQYF
-	TRBV29-1	-	TRBJ1-2	TGCAGCGCCCTTGGAGCAGACGTCCCTTTTTATGGCTACACCTTC	CSALGADVPFYGYTF
-	TRBV5-5	TRBD1	TRBJ1-2	TGTGCCAGCAGGTCCGGGACAGGCAACTATGGCTACACCTTC	CASRSGTGNYGYTF
-	TRBV15	-	TRBJ2-6	TGTGCCACCAGCAGCTACTCTGGGGCCAACGTCCTGACTTTC	CATSSYSGANVLTF
-	TRBV20-1	TRBD1	TRBJ1-2	TGCAGTCCGGGACAGTTCTATGGCTACACCTTC	CSPGQFYGYTF
-	TRBV25-1	TRBD1	TRBJ1-1	TGTGCCAGCAGTGAGCCCGGGACAGGGGGCACTGAAGCTTTCTTT	CASSEPGTGGTEAFF
-	TRBV30	-	TRBJ1-3	TGTGCCTGGAGCTCCGGGGGGGACACCATATATTTT	CAWSSGGDTIYF
-	TRBV7-8	-	TRBJ2-7	TGTGCCAGCAGCCTAAAGCCGTACGCCTACGAGCAGTACTTC	CASSLKPYAYEQYF
-	TRBV30	TRBD2	TRBJ2-3	TGTGCCTGTTCCTATAGCGGGGGGATCACAGATACGCAGTATTTT	CACSYSGGITDTQYF
-	TRBV6-5	-	TRBJ2-7	TGTGCCAGCGGACCAGGGCAGCCTTGGGAGCAGTACTTC	CASGPGQPWEQYF
-	TRBV6-1	TRBD1	TRBJ1-2	TGTGCCAGCAGTGAGAGACAGGGGCTGGGCTACACCTTC	CASSERQGLGYTF
-	TRBV28	TRBD1	TRBJ2-5	TGTGCCAGCAGTTTGTTTCAGGGGGCGGGGGAGACCCAGTACTTC	CASSLFQGAGETQYF
-	TRBV7-8	-	TRBJ1-4	TGTGCCAGCAGCTTATCCGGGGGGCAGGACGGCGAAAAACTGTTTTTT	CASSLSGGQDGEKLFF
-	TRBV5-1	-	TRBJ2-5	TGCGCCAGCAGCTTGGGGCCCCAAGAGACCCAGTACTTC	CASSLGPQETQYF
-	TRBV6-1	-	TRBJ1-1	TGTGCCAGCAGTGACACCGGGGGAACCAATGAAGCTTTCTTT	CASSDTGGTNEAFF
-	TRBV4-1	-	TRBJ1-1	TGCGCCAGCAGCCTTGTTCGGAACACTGAAGCTTTCTTT	CASSLVRNTEAFF
-	TRBV11-2	-	TRBJ1-1	TGTGCCAGCCGAAGGGGGATAGGGGGCACTGAAGCTTTCTTT	CASRRGIGGTEAFF
once	TRBV7-9	TRBD1	TRBJ2-3	TGTGCCAGCAGCTCCGGGACAGGGTCATCGGATACGCAGTATTTT	CASSSGTGSSDTQYF
-	TRBV9	-	TRBJ1-5	TGTGCCAGCAGCGCCGGGGTATCCAATCAGCCCCAGCATTTT	CASSAGVSNQPQHF
-	TRBV19	-	TRBJ1-1	TGTGCCAGTAGTAGGGGCCTCTACACTGAAGCTTTCTTT	CASSRGLYTEAFF
-	TRBV5-1	-	TRBJ2-7	TGCGCCAGCACCAAGTTGGCAGAAGCCTACGAGCAGTACTTC	CASTKLAEAYEQYF
-	TRBV30	TRBD2	TRBJ2-1	TGTGCCTGGGGACTAGCGGGGAGCGATGAGCAGTTCTTC	CAWGLAGSDEQFF
-	TRBV5-4	TRBD1	TRBJ2-1	TGTGCCAGCAGCCACTTAGACAGGGGGCGGTACAATGAGCAGTTCTTC	CASSHLDRGRYNEQFF
-	TRBV14	TRBD1	TRBJ1-6	TGTGCCAGCAGCCAAGACGGGACAGGGATCCACTTT	CASSQDGTGIHF
-	TRBV9	-	TRBJ2-1	TGTGCCAGCAGCGTAGCCGGCAATGAGCAGTTCTTC	CASSVAGNEQFF
-	TRBV7-9	-	TRBJ2-7	TGTGCCAGCAGCCCTAGCTTCAGGCTAGCGCTTGTTCACGAGCAGTACTTC	CASSPSFRLALVHEQYF
once	TRBV23-1	TRBD2	TRBJ2-6	TGCGCCAGCAGTCCCCCAACAGCGGGACTAGTTTTCTCATGGGCCAACGTCCTGACTTTC	CASSPPTAGLVFSWANVLTF